Below, 5 T cell receptor beta chains from the same sample are listed, as sequenced in a study of cytomegalovirus exposure and HLA in healthy donors. PCR was performed using 60 Vbeta and 13 Jbeta primers. Sequencing was performed with immunoSEQ multiplex PCR; in TCRdb, only in-frame clones are kept and a portion is missing. The sample lists 95,000 to 100,000 clones, about 72% seen once, with around a fifth in the top ten. The sequenced sample consisted of PBMCs. The source is a woman aged 55-75 years in good health and CMV-seropositive.

This clone was counted a single time. The CDR3 DNA reads TGTGCCAGTAGTAGTTACCGGGACAGGAACACCGGGGAGCTGTTTTTT. As protein: CASSSYRDRNTGELFF. The chain couples TRBV19 to TRBJ2-2; TRBD1 matches at 7 bases. Germline lookup yields CDR1 LNHDA and CDR2 SQIVND (reference sequence). This CDR3 comprises 16 residues. Trimming at V came to 4 bases and at J to 1 base, leaving 6 bases not matched to a gene.

This clone appeared a single time. The chain joins TRBV4-1 to TRBJ2-5; no reliable D call. V was cut by 4 bases and J by 4 bases, with 16 bases left in between. In germline, CDR1 is MGHRA, CDR2 YSYEKL. This CDR3 has 15 amino acids. CDR3 nucleotides: TGCGCCAGCAGCCTTTCGACCCTACCAGGAGAGACCCAGTACTTC. It codes for CASSLSTLPGETQYF.

The chain joins TRBV6-5 to TRBJ2-7, with 8 bases identical to TRBD2. V dropped 2 bases and J dropped 3; count of bases not matched to a gene: 6. The CDR3 consists of 15 residues. Germline V lookup: CDR1 MNHEY, CDR2 SVGAGI. Here the CDR3 reads CASSYEASGRYEQYF. The CDR3 coding sequence is TGTGCCAGCAGTTACGAGGCTAGCGGGCGCTACGAGCAGTACTTC.

This clone appeared once. The chain links TRBV11-2 to TRBJ2-7; a weak D match, TRBD1 (5 bases). This CDR3 is built from 16 residues. The V end lost 3 bases, the J end lost 4 bases, and 19 bases lay between the germline ends. Germline CDR1 reads SGHAT; CDR2 reads FQNNGV. The CDR3 DNA is TGTGCCAGCAGCTTCTACAAGACAGTCCCGAGTTACGAGCAGTACTTC. It yields the protein CASSFYKTVPSYEQYF.

V is TRBV7-2 and J is TRBJ1-5; D may be TRBD1 (5 bases). CDR3 length equals 15 residues. V lost 1 base, J lost 7 bases, and 14 bases lay in between. CDR1 SGHTA and CDR2 FQGNSA come from the germline V gene. CDR3 nucleotide sequence: TGTGCCAGCAGCTTAGACGGTCAGGGAGGACAGCCCCAGCATTTT. Translating it yields CASSLDGQGGQPQHF.